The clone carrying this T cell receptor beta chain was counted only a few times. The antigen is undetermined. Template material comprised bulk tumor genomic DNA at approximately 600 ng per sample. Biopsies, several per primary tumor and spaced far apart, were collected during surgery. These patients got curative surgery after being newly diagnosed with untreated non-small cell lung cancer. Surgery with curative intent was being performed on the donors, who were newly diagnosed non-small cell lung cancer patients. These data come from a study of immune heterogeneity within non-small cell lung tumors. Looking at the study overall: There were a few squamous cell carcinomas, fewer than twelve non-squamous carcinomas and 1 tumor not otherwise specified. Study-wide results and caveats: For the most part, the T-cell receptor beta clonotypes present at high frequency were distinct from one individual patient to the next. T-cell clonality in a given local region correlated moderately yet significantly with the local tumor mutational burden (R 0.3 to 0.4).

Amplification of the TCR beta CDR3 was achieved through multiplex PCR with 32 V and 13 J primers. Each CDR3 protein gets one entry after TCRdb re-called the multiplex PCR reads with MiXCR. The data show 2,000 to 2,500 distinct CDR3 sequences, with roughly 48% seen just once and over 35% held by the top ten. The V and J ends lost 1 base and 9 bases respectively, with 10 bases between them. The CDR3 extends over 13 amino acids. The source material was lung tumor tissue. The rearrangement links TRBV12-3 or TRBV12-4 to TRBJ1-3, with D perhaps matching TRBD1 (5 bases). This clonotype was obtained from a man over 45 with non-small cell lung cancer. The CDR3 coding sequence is TGTGCCAGCAGTTTAGAGTCAGGGAGCACCATATATTTT. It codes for CASSLESGSTIYF.